One sample yielded the 30 T cell receptor beta chains listed below, sequenced in a study of T cells in Graves' hyperthyroidism and ophthalmopathy. TCR beta CDR3 region amplification was performed from RNA transcripts. The HTBI primer set served for first-round RT-PCR of the TCR CDR3. Each CDR3 protein gets one entry after TCRdb re-called the multiplex PCR reads with MiXCR. The table includes more than 550,000 distinct CDR3 sequences, about 18% detected once. The source material was blood. Receptors originate from a man aged 45 to 65 with Graves' hyperthyroidism.

Regarding this clonotype: A much bigger clone sits one base away, suggesting this may be a read error. Here the CDR3 DNA reads TGTGCCAGCAGCTTAGCCGCGGCATGCGAGCAGTACTTC. Residues: CASSLAAACEQYF. The rearrangement joins TRBV11-2 to TRBJ2-7, with no clear D. Germline CDR1 SGHAT, CDR2 FQNNGV. Trimming took 1 base from V and 6 from J, leaving 10 bases between them. The CDR3 spans 13 residues.

Only a few counts were recorded for this clonotype. J is TRBJ1-2 and V is TRBV11-2; TRBD1 might be the D (5 bases). V lost 0 bases and J lost 7, with 9 bases in between. Germline-derived CDR1 and CDR2 are SGHAT and FQNNGV. The CDR3 has 13 residues. CDR3 DNA sequence: TGTGCCAGCAGCTTAGATCAGGGCAGTGGCTACACCTTC. Its translation: CASSLDQGSGYTF.

This clonotype was detected a few times. The rearrangement links TRBV4-1 to TRBJ2-1; the D gene is possibly TRBD2 (5 bases). Trimming pared 5 bases from V and 7 bases from J, leaving 15 bases between. Germline CDR1 reads MGHRA; CDR2 reads YSYEKL. This CDR3 is built from 14 residues. The CDR3 sequence is CASSSIPGVNEQFF. The CDR3 nucleotides are TGCGCCAGCAGCTCGATTCCCGGGGTAAATGAGCAGTTCTTC.

Many counts were recorded for this clonotype. V gene TRBV20-1 combines with J gene TRBJ2-7, with D possibly being TRBD1 (6 bases). The V end lost 6 bases, the J end lost 3 bases, and 15 bases lay between the germline ends. Germline CDR1 DFQATT, CDR2 SNEGSKA (reference sequence). The CDR3 consists of 13 residues. CDR3 sequence (DNA): TGCAGTGCCCCTATGCAGGGGTTCTACGAGCAGTACTTC. It codes for CSAPMQGFYEQYF.

A few counts support this clonotype. V usage is TRBV6-1 and J usage is TRBJ1-5; the D is unclear. CDR1 MNHNS and CDR2 SASEGT come from the germline V gene. The ends were cut back, 7 bases at V and 4 bases at J, with 14 bases in the middle. CDR3 size: 14 residues. Written as DNA, the CDR3 is TGTGCCAGCAAGGTAGAAGGATCGAATCAGCCCCAGCATTTT. Translating gives CASKVEGSNQPQHF.

In its sample, this clonotype was seen many times. This chain uses TRBV10-3 with TRBJ2-7, with 13 bases fitting TRBD2. Trimming cost V 2 bases and J 4 bases; bases outside gene matches: 2. Germline V CDR1 and CDR2: ENHRY, SYGVKD. CDR3 size: 15 residues. This CDR3 reads CAISERTSGGYEQYF. The DNA for the CDR3 is TGTGCCATCAGTGAGCGGACTAGCGGGGGTTACGAGCAGTACTTC.

This clonotype has a count of ten or more. The chain is built from TRBV12-3 or TRBV12-4 and TRBJ2-5, with TRBD2 as a possible D gene (6 bases). The CDR3 is made up of 15 amino acids. The V and J ends lost 2 bases and 3 bases respectively, with 13 bases between them. CDR3 loop: CASSLNTGGEETQYF. The CDR3 DNA sequence: TGTGCCAGCAGTTTAAACACAGGAGGGGAAGAGACCCAGTACTTC.

This sequence joins TRBV30 and TRBJ1-2; the D gene is possibly TRBD1 (6 bases). Germline V gives CDR1 GTSNPN, CDR2 SVGIG (reference sequence). The CDR3 totals 16 residues. V was cut by 3 bases and J by 4 bases, with 21 bases left in between. In DNA form, the CDR3 reads TGTGCCTGGAGACCAATCACAGGGATGGGATCCTATGGCTACACCTTC. This sequence encodes CAWRPITGMGSYGYTF.

The rearrangement links TRBV3-1 to TRBJ2-3; D possibly corresponds to TRBD2 (5 bases). The V gene's germline CDR1 is LGHDT and CDR2 YNNKEL (reference sequence). The germline V and J ends were trimmed by 0 bases and 1 base, with 20 bases remaining between them. The CDR3 extends over 19 amino acids. The CDR3 sequence: CASSQDVRSGFSGTDTQYF. The CDR3 DNA follows: TGTGCCAGCAGCCAAGATGTCCGGAGCGGCTTTTCTGGCACAGATACGCAGTATTTT.

This chain uses TRBV9 with TRBJ1-1, with 8 bases identical to TRBD1. Trimming at V came to 5 bases and at J to 4 bases, leaving 7 bases not matched to a gene. The germline CDR1 and CDR2 sequences are SGDLS and YYNGEE. This CDR3 has 14 amino acids. Here the CDR3 DNA reads TGTGCCAGCAGTTGGACAGGGATGATCACTGAAGCTTTCTTT. Encoded protein: CASSWTGMITEAFF.

About this clonotype itself: Being one base from a much bigger clone, this may be a read error. The V call is TRBV3-1, the J call TRBJ2-3; tentatively, D is TRBD2 (5 bases). Trimming stripped 1 base from V and 1 base from J, with 6 bases between. CDR1 is LGHDT, CDR2 YNNKEL, per germline (reference sequence). CDR3 length equals 14 residues. The CDR3 DNA reads as TGTGCCAGCAGCCAAGCGGAGGGCACAGATACGCAGTATTTT. Residues: CASSQAEGTDTQYF.

This clonotype was seen more than once but under ten times. The rearrangement uses TRBV29-1 and TRBJ1-5; D remains unclear. There are 14 residues in the CDR3. V was trimmed by 5 bases and J by 0 bases, leaving 11 bases between them. Germline V gives CDR1 SQVTM, CDR2 ANQGSEA. CDR3 coding DNA: TGCAGCGTTCGGACGGGGTATAGCAATCAGCCCCAGCATTTT. Its protein is CSVRTGYSNQPQHF.

In its sample, this clonotype was seen many times. V usage is TRBV28 and J usage is TRBJ2-1, with D possibly matching TRBD2 (6 bases). V was shortened by 6 bases and J by 7 bases, with 25 bases between the two germline ends. In germline, CDR1 is MDHEN, CDR2 SYDVKM. The CDR3 loop spans 17 amino acids. In DNA, the CDR3 is TGTGCCAGCAGATCAACTGGTCTAGCGTTCCTTTGGAATGAGCAGTTCTTC. Translated: CASRSTGLAFLWNEQFF.

The rearrangement links TRBV24-1 to TRBJ2-2; 7 bases line up with TRBD2. Germline V gene data show CDR1 as KGHDR and CDR2 as SFDVKD. CDR3 length: 17 amino acids. The V gene end was trimmed by 3 bases and the J gene end by 3 bases; junction bases not matched to a gene: 9. CDR3 in DNA: TGTGCCACCAGTGATGCGGCGGGAGATTTGTACACCGGGGAGCTGTTTTTT. This translates into CATSDAAGDLYTGELFF.

This chain links TRBV19 with TRBJ2-1, with TRBD2 matching 8 bases. Per the germline V gene, CDR1 is LNHDA and CDR2 is SQIVND (reference sequence). Trimming removed 5 bases from V and 8 bases from J; junction bases left unmatched: 14. This CDR3 spans 16 amino acids. CDR3 DNA: TGTGCCAGTAGTGGGGCGGGACTAGAAATTTTCGATGAGCAGTTCTTC. This translates into CASSGAGLEIFDEQFF.

This clonotype was seen repeatedly, ten times or more. This chain connects TRBV29-1 to TRBJ2-5; D is perhaps TRBD2 (5 bases). The V end lost 5 bases, the J end lost 3 bases, and 13 bases lay between the germline ends. Germline lookup yields CDR1 SQVTM and CDR2 ANQGSEA. The CDR3 totals 13 residues. The DNA of the CDR3 is TGCAGCGTTATGATAAGGCGGGAAGAGACCCAGTACTTC. This sequence encodes CSVMIRREETQYF. The full variable domain, in which reference TRBV29-1 and TRBJ2-5 provide the parts outside the CDR3, is SAVISQKPSRDICQRGTSLTIQCQVDSQVTMMFWYRQQPGQSLTLIATANQGSEATYESGFVIDKFPISRPNLTFSTLTVSNMSPEDSSIYLCSVMIRREETQYFGPGTRLLVL.

A remark on this clonotype: A much larger clone lies a single base off, so this may be a read error. This chain links TRBV2 with TRBJ2-7, with 7 positions matching TRBD2. The CDR3 runs to 14 residues. Germline CDR1 SNHLY, CDR2 FYNNEI. The CDR3 coding sequence is TGTGCCAACAGTGAATGGGGGGGATCCTACGAGCAGTACTTC. It specifies CANSEWGGSYEQYF. Combining the CDR3 with reference TRBV2 and TRBJ2-7 gives the whole variable domain EPEVTQTPSHQVTQMGQEVILRCVPISNHLYFYWYRQILGQKVEFLVSFYNNEISEKSEIFDDQFSVERPDGSNFTLKIRSTKLEDSAMYFCANSEWGGSYEQYFGPGTRLTVT.

The genes are TRBV20-1 and TRBJ2-7; D is uncertain. The CDR3 totals 11 residues. Germline-derived CDR1 and CDR2 are DFQATT and SNEGSKA (reference sequence). V lost 2 bases and J lost 4, with 6 bases in between. In nucleotides, the CDR3 is TGCAGTGCTAGAAAGGAGTACGAGCAGTACTTC. Translating gives CSARKEYEQYF.

The gene calls are TRBV4-3 and TRBJ2-3, with D perhaps matching TRBD2 (5 bases). The germline V gene encodes CDR1 LGHNA and CDR2 YSLEER. The CDR3 contains 16 residues. The V end lost 2 bases, the J end lost 0 bases, and 12 bases lay between the germline ends. The CDR3 DNA sequence: TGCGCCAGCAGCCAACTTGGGAGACCTAGCACAGATACGCAGTATTTT. Translated: CASSQLGRPSTDTQYF.

The chain uses TRBV10-2 and TRBJ2-2; D is uncertain. V was cut by 4 bases and J by 7 bases, with 16 bases left in between. This CDR3 region has 15 residues. Germline V gene data show CDR1 as WSHSY and CDR2 as SAAADI. CDR3 sequence: CASSGPQAGGGELFF. The CDR3 coding sequence is TGCGCCAGCAGTGGGCCCCAGGCAGGCGGCGGGGAGCTGTTTTTT.

The rearrangement uses TRBV19 and TRBJ2-1, with 8 bases that match TRBD1. V shed 6 bases, J shed 4 bases, and the junction held 8 bases outside the gene matches. This CDR3 has 15 amino acids. Germline CDR1 and CDR2: LNHDA and SQIVND (reference sequence). This chain's CDR3 is CASRTQDREYNEQFF. The CDR3 DNA follows: TGTGCCAGTAGGACCCAGGACAGGGAATACAATGAGCAGTTCTTC. The whole variable domain, remainder taken from reference TRBV19 and TRBJ2-1, is DGGITQSPKYLFRKEGQNVTLSCEQNLNHDAMYWYRQDPGQGLRLIYYSQIVNDFQKGDIAEGYSVSREKKESFPLTVTSAQKNPTAFYLCASRTQDREYNEQFFGPGTRLTVL.

This clonotype was observed at least ten times. This sequence joins TRBV29-1 and TRBJ2-5; D possibly corresponds to TRBD2 (6 bases). V was clipped by 7 bases and J by 5 bases, with 17 bases between them. Germline V gene lookup returns CDR1 SQVTM and CDR2 ANQGSEA. The CDR3 consists of 13 residues. CDR3 in DNA: TGCAGCGGCGGGACCGGACGTTCTGAGACCCAGTACTTC. It yields the protein CSGGTGRSETQYF. The variable domain in full, completed from reference TRBV29-1 and TRBJ2-5, reads SAVISQKPSRDICQRGTSLTIQCQVDSQVTMMFWYRQQPGQSLTLIATANQGSEATYESGFVIDKFPISRPNLTFSTLTVSNMSPEDSSIYLCSGGTGRSETQYFGPGTRLLVL.

At least ten counts were recorded for this clonotype. The chain recombines TRBV27 with TRBJ1-3; the D is unclear. This CDR3 comprises 13 residues. The germline gives CDR1 MNHEY, CDR2 SMNVEV (reference sequence). Trimming removed 6 bases from V and 0 bases from J, with 6 bases in between. CDR3 residues: CASSPHSGNTIYF. DNA of the CDR3: TGTGCCAGCAGCCCCCACTCTGGAAACACCATATATTTT.

The sample holds a few counts of this clonotype. The rearrangement uses TRBV7-8 and TRBJ2-1; 11 bases fit TRBD1. In germline, CDR1 is SGHVS, CDR2 FQNEAQ. V shed 5 bases, J shed 6 bases, and the junction held 6 bases outside the gene matches. CDR3 length equals 15 residues. CDR3 bases: TGTGCCAGCAGCCAAGGGACAGGGGGAGGCAATGAGCAGTTCTTC. It codes for CASSQGTGGGNEQFF.

This clonotype was observed at least ten times. The V call is TRBV6-5, the J call TRBJ2-7, with D hard to call. The CDR3 consists of 16 residues. Trimming shortened V by 0 bases and J by 2 bases, and 14 bases separated the two germline ends. Germline V lookup: CDR1 MNHEY, CDR2 SVGAGI. The DNA for the CDR3 is TGTGCCAGCAGTTACTCGAGTCCTGGATTTCCCTACGAGCAGTACTTC. Its translation is CASSYSSPGFPYEQYF.

This clonotype was seen once. This chain links TRBV5-6 with TRBJ1-6, with D perhaps TRBD1 (6 bases). The CDR3 has 15 amino acids. V gave up 1 base and J gave up 11 bases, with 16 bases separating them. Per the germline V gene, CDR1 is SGHDT and CDR2 is YYEEEE. The chain's CDR3 is CASSLRTGIITPLHF. For the CDR3, the DNA is TGTGCCAGCAGCTTGCGTACAGGGATAATAACACCCCTCCACTTT.

J is TRBJ2-3 and V is TRBV28; no clear D. Per the germline V gene, CDR1 is MDHEN and CDR2 is SYDVKM. The CDR3 length is 11 residues. Trimming took 7 bases from V and 4 from J, leaving 6 bases between them. The CDR3 here is CASISADTQYF. CDR3 DNA sequence: TGTGCCAGCATCAGCGCAGATACGCAGTATTTT.

V gene TRBV20-1 combines with J gene TRBJ2-1; unclear D gene. From germline, CDR1 is DFQATT and CDR2 SNEGSKA (reference sequence). The CDR3 runs 13 residues. V gave up 7 bases and J gave up 5 bases, with 15 bases separating them. Here the CDR3 reads CSDLVAADNEQFF. CDR3 nucleotides: TGCAGTGACCTAGTGGCGGCAGACAATGAGCAGTTCTTC.

At least ten counts were recorded for this clonotype. The rearrangement uses TRBV28 and TRBJ2-1; D possibly corresponds to TRBD2 (5 bases). Germline V CDR1 and CDR2: MDHEN, SYDVKM. With 3 bases removed from V and 11 bases from J, the gap between germline ends came to 8 bases. The CDR3 sequence is 11 residues long. CDR3 sequence (DNA): TGTGCCAGCAGTTTGAGGGCTCAGCAGTTCTTC. Protein: CASSLRAQQFF.

This sequence joins TRBV11-2 and TRBJ2-1; 7 bases are a match to TRBD2. The CDR3 has 15 amino acids. With 6 bases clipped from V and 4 bases from J, the junction kept 9 bases outside the gene matches. The germline CDR1 and CDR2 sequences are SGHAT and FQNNGV. The chain's CDR3 is CASRRASGPYNEQFF. DNA of the CDR3: TGTGCCAGCAGACGAGCTAGCGGCCCTTACAATGAGCAGTTCTTC.